These 23 T cell receptor beta chains were all obtained from the same sample, sequenced in a study of cytomegalovirus exposure and HLA in healthy donors. This table comes from immunoSEQ multiplex PCR, and its TCRdb copy is limited to in-frame clones, with some not included. This table holds a few hundred thousand clones, 80% to 90% found once. Input material: PBMCs. The receptor source for this set is a woman aged 18-29 years in good health and CMV-seronegative.

The chain links TRBV2 to TRBJ1-4; TRBD1 aligns across 11 bases. The length of the CDR3 is 14 residues. CDR1 SNHLY and CDR2 FYNNEI come from the germline V gene. Trimming at V came to 6 bases and at J to 7 bases, leaving 4 bases not matched to a gene. CDR3 sequence: CASSLGTGGEKLFF. CDR3 sequence (DNA): TGTGCCAGCAGCCTCGGGACAGGGGGTGAAAAACTGTTTTTT.

This clone was recorded once. This chain uses TRBV11-2 with TRBJ2-2, with D unresolved. CDR3 length: 17 amino acids. Between the trimmed V and J ends, which lost 0 bases and 7 bases, there was a span of 18 bases. The germline V gene encodes CDR1 SGHAT and CDR2 FQNNGV. CDR3 residues: CASSLDPHSYSRGELFF. For the CDR3, the DNA is TGTGCCAGCAGCTTAGATCCCCACAGTTATTCCCGCGGGGAGCTGTTTTTT. The variable domain in full, completed from reference TRBV11-2 and TRBJ2-2, reads EAGVAQSPRYKIIEKRQSVAFWCNPISGHATLYWYQQILGQGPKLLIQFQNNGVVDDSQLPKDRFSAERLKGVDSTLKIQPAKLEDSAVYLCASSLDPHSYSRGELFFGEGSRLTVL.

This clone appeared a single time. The chain is built from TRBV15 and TRBJ1-2, with D maybe TRBD1 (5 bases). The germline gives CDR1 LNHNV, CDR2 YYDKDF (reference sequence). This CDR3 spans 14 amino acids. V lost 9 bases and J 7 bases, leaving 21 bases between the germline ends. CDR3 nucleotide sequence: TGTGCCACTGGTCGGAGTTGGGGCCTACGTGGCTACACCTTC. Translating gives CATGRSWGLRGYTF.

CDR3 sequence reads: CASSYRQGAVTEAFF. The DNA for the CDR3 is TGTGCCAGCAGCTATCGACAGGGGGCTGTTACTGAAGCTTTCTTT. V usage is TRBV13 and J usage is TRBJ1-1; 10 nucleotides line up with TRBD1. Per germline, CDR1 PRHDT and CDR2 FYEKMQ (reference sequence). V gave up 4 bases and J gave up 5 bases; unmatched junction bases: 7. The CDR3 is 15 amino acids.

The V call is TRBV2, the J call TRBJ1-3; tentative D call: TRBD1 (6 bases). V shed 0 bases and J shed 2 bases, with 8 bases lying between them. Germline loops: CDR1 SNHLY, CDR2 FYNNEI. CDR3 length: 15 amino acids. The CDR3 is CASSEAKGAGNTIYF. The DNA for the CDR3 is TGTGCCAGCAGTGAAGCAAAGGGGGCTGGAAACACCATATATTTT.

The V gene is TRBV6-5, the J gene TRBJ2-1; 8 bases are shared with TRBD2. Germline CDR1 and CDR2: MNHEY and SVGAGI. J gave up 8 bases and V 5 bases, and 11 bases lay outside the gene matches. CDR3 length: 15 residues. The CDR3 protein is CASSTMSGSRDEQFF. The CDR3 DNA sequence: TGTGCCAGCAGTACAATGAGCGGGAGTCGGGATGAGCAGTTCTTC.

This CDR3 is CASSYSTRSEKLFF. The CDR3 nucleotides read TGTGCCAGCAGTTACTCGACTAGGTCTGAAAAACTGTTTTTT. The chain employs TRBV6-5 and TRBJ1-4, with D hard to call. With 0 bases removed from V and 7 bases from J, the gap between germline ends came to 9 bases. The CDR3 contains 14 residues. CDR1 is MNHEY, CDR2 SVGAGI, per germline.

The chain recombines TRBV25-1 with TRBJ1-6; D is undetermined. Trimming stripped 9 bases from V and 0 bases from J, with 6 bases between. CDR1 and CDR2 from the germline V gene are MGHDK and SYGVNS. This CDR3 comprises 13 residues. CDR3: CASLSSYNSPLHF. CDR3 sequence (DNA): TGTGCCAGTCTTAGCTCCTATAATTCACCCCTCCACTTT.

The chain has TRBV2 and TRBJ2-3, with TRBD2 identical over 10 bases. Looked up from germline, CDR1 is SNHLY and CDR2 is FYNNEI. Germline trimming cut 4 bases from V and 5 bases from J; bases unmatched to any gene: 6. The CDR3 consists of 15 residues. CDR3 protein: CASSGSGGAVDTQYF. The DNA of the CDR3 is TGTGCCAGCAGTGGAAGCGGGGGGGCCGTAGATACGCAGTATTTT.

V usage is TRBV6-4 and J usage is TRBJ2-3; a weak D match, TRBD2 (5 bases). V was cut by 2 bases and J by 1 base, with 7 bases left in between. The germline gives CDR1 MRHNA, CDR2 SNTAGT. The CDR3 has 14 amino acids. CDR3 protein: CASSDERRTDTQYF. CDR3 DNA: TGTGCCAGCAGTGACGAGCGGCGCACAGATACGCAGTATTTT.

The V call is TRBV29-1, the J call TRBJ2-5; D is uncertain. Germline V lookup: CDR1 SQVTM, CDR2 ANQGSEA. This CDR3 comprises 12 residues. V lost 3 bases and J lost 3, with 8 bases in between. CDR3 DNA: TGCAGCGTTGAGCGGTCTGAAGAGACCCAGTACTTC. It translates to CSVERSEETQYF.

The chain links TRBV30 to TRBJ2-1; a possible D gene is TRBD2 (6 bases). The V gene lost 5 bases and the J gene lost 0 bases, with 8 bases spanning the gap. The CDR3 is 13 residues long. Germline values: CDR1 GTSNPN, CDR2 SVGIG (reference sequence). CDR3 DNA sequence: TGTGCCTGGGGGGGGATCTCCTACAATGAGCAGTTCTTC. This translates into CAWGGISYNEQFF.

This chain links TRBV5-1 with TRBJ2-1; 10 bases fit TRBD1. With V trimmed by 3 bases and J by 5 bases, 5 bases remained unmatched. Germline assignment: CDR1 SGHRS and CDR2 YFSETQ. CDR3 length: 15 residues. Here the CDR3 DNA reads TGCGCCAGCAGCTCGGGACAGGGGATTGACAATGAGCAGTTCTTC. This encodes CASSSGQGIDNEQFF.

Remarks on this clone: The junction and the germline gene differ at one end; a read error may be behind it. The rearrangement joins TRBV30 to TRBJ2-5; TRBD2 matches at 7 bases. CDR1 is GTSNPN and CDR2 is SVGIG in the germline V gene (reference sequence). There are 15 residues in the CDR3. The CDR3, as DNA: TGTGCCTGGAGTAGGGCGGGAGAGCCCCGGGGTTCGTTAAACTTC. Amino acid sequence: CAWSRAGEPRGSLNF.

The gene calls are TRBV6-6 and TRBJ2-2; the D is unclear. CDR3 size: 15 residues. The germline V gene has CDR1 MNHNY and CDR2 SVGAGI (reference sequence). Trimming removed 2 bases from V and 3 bases from J, with 10 bases in between. The CDR3 protein is CASSYKGQDTGELFF. The CDR3 coding sequence is TGTGCCAGCAGTTACAAAGGTCAGGACACCGGGGAGCTGTTTTTT.

In the case of this clone: Other DNA sequences of this sample code for an identical CDR3. The chain combines TRBV29-1 with TRBJ1-2; 9 bases match TRBD1. CDR1 and CDR2 (germline): SQVTM, ANQGSEA. The V and J ends lost 2 bases and 4 bases, in that order; junction bases with no gene match: 5. There are 14 residues in the CDR3. This CDR3 reads CSVETGGASYGYTF. CDR3 sequence (DNA): TGCAGCGTTGAAACAGGGGGCGCGAGCTATGGCTACACCTTC.

A single count supports this clone. V and J are TRBV4-2 and TRBJ1-2, with D uncertain. CDR3 length: 15 amino acids. Trimming cost V 0 bases and J 4 bases, with 12 bases left between them. The germline gives CDR1 LGHNA, CDR2 YNFKEQ. The CDR3 bases are TGTGCCAGCAGCCAAGATCTGGGCGAACCCTATGGCTACACCTTC. Translated, it gives CASSQDLGEPYGYTF.

The rearrangement uses TRBV6-1 and TRBJ2-1; 7 bases align to TRBD1. This CDR3 contains 13 residues. Germline-derived CDR1 and CDR2 are MNHNS and SASEGT. The V and J ends lost 6 bases and 5 bases, in that order; junction bases with no gene match: 4. The chain's CDR3 is CASRWGTDNEQFF. In DNA, the CDR3 is TGTGCCAGCAGGTGGGGGACAGACAATGAGCAGTTCTTC.

The chain recombines TRBV7-2 with TRBJ1-2; 8 bases line up with TRBD1. Trimming cost V 5 bases and J 1 base; bases outside gene matches: 6. Germline CDR1 SGHTA, CDR2 FQGNSA. The CDR3 consists of 15 residues. CDR3 protein: CASSLSTGVNYGYTF. CDR3 nucleotide sequence: TGTGCCAGCAGCCTTTCGACAGGGGTTAACTATGGCTACACCTTC.

This clone is a singleton in its sample. This chain links TRBV30 with TRBJ2-1; TRBD2 matches 8 bases. The ends lost 3 bases at V and 5 bases at J; junction bases unmatched: 12. This CDR3 is built from 16 residues. Germline assignment: CDR1 GTSNPN and CDR2 SVGIG (reference sequence). CDR3 region: CAWRKAGAKLNNEQFF. Here the CDR3 DNA reads TGTGCCTGGAGGAAAGCGGGGGCAAAACTAAACAATGAGCAGTTCTTC.

This sequence joins TRBV30 and TRBJ2-3, with TRBD2 identical over 10 bases. The CDR3 loop spans 15 amino acids. CDR1 and CDR2 from the germline V gene are GTSNPN and SVGIG (reference sequence). V shed 0 bases, J shed 2 bases, and the junction held 2 bases outside the gene matches. DNA of the CDR3: TGTGCCTGGAGTGTTAGCGGGAGGATCACAGATACGCAGTATTTT. Protein: CAWSVSGRITDTQYF.

A few counts support this clone. The chain links TRBV4-1 to TRBJ1-5; D is unclear. Germline V gene data show CDR1 as MGHRA and CDR2 as YSYEKL. Trimming took off 0 bases at V and 0 bases at J, with 15 bases between the two ends. The CDR3 consists of 18 residues. CDR3 amino acids: CASSQDPSLLSSNQPQHF. The DNA for the CDR3 is TGCGCCAGCAGCCAAGATCCTTCGCTTTTGAGTAGCAATCAGCCCCAGCATTTT.

This chain connects TRBV7-2 to TRBJ2-7; D is possibly TRBD2 (6 bases). Trimming took 1 base from V and 0 from J, leaving 13 bases between them. Per germline, CDR1 SGHTA and CDR2 FQGNSA. This CDR3 comprises 16 residues. CDR3 bases: TGTGCCAGCAGCTTAGTTCGGGCTAGCGACTCCTACGAGCAGTACTTC. Translation: CASSLVRASDSYEQYF. The variable domain in full, with the rest retrieved from reference TRBV7-2 and TRBJ2-7, is GAGVSQSPSNKVTEKGKDVELRCDPISGHTALYWYRQSLGQGLEFLIYFQGNSAPDKSGLPSDRFSAERTGGSVSTLTIQRTQQEDSAVYLCASSLVRASDSYEQYFGPGTRLTVT.